One sample yielded the 27 T cell receptor beta chains listed below, sequenced in a study of blood T cell repertoires in COVID-19. TCRdb keeps only in-frame clones here, not all; method: immunoSEQ multiplex PCR. The data hold roughly 140,000 clones, with 82% observed a single time. Sequencing was carried out using peripheral blood. The source is a woman older than 75 with acute or convalescent COVID-19.

V and J are TRBV19 and TRBJ2-7, with TRBD2 matching 7 bases. Trimming took 4 bases from V and 3 from J; bases not matched to a gene: 12. Germline assignment: CDR1 LNHDA and CDR2 SQIVND (reference sequence). This CDR3 spans 16 amino acids. The DNA of the CDR3 is TGTGCCAGTAGTAGCCCATCTGTAAGCGGGAACTACGAGCAGTACTTC. Translated, it gives CASSSPSVSGNYEQYF. The whole variable domain, filled in from reference TRBV19 and TRBJ2-7, reads DGGITQSPKYLFRKEGQNVTLSCEQNLNHDAMYWYRQDPGQGLRLIYYSQIVNDFQKGDIAEGYSVSREKKESFPLTVTSAQKNPTAFYLCASSSPSVSGNYEQYFGPGTRLTVT.

The genes are TRBV9 and TRBJ2-1; 11 bases align to TRBD2. Germline CDR1 reads SGDLS; CDR2 reads YYNGEE. V was clipped by 4 bases and J by 7 bases; unmatched bases: 7. This CDR3 spans 15 amino acids. For the CDR3, the DNA is TGTGCCAGCAGCCCTCTAGCGGGGGGTGGTAATGAGCAGTTCTTC. It codes for CASSPLAGGGNEQFF.

The chain links TRBV7-8 to TRBJ2-2; the match to TRBD1 covers 9 bases. The CDR3 is made up of 17 amino acids. Germline lookup yields CDR1 SGHVS and CDR2 FQNEAQ. J was trimmed by 4 bases and V by 2 bases; bases with no gene match: 8. DNA of the CDR3: TGTGCCAGCAGCTTATGGGTCCGGACAGGGGTCACCGGGGAGCTGTTTTTT. It codes for CASSLWVRTGVTGELFF.

This clone has only one observation. The V call is TRBV9, the J call TRBJ1-2; 7 bases match TRBD1. This CDR3 region has 15 residues. The J segment lost 4 bases and the V segment lost 5 bases, leaving 11 bases of the junction unmatched. CDR1 SGDLS and CDR2 YYNGEE come from the germline V gene. The CDR3 sequence: CASRPHGTATYGYTF. The DNA for the CDR3 is TGTGCCAGCAGACCCCATGGGACAGCTACCTATGGCTACACCTTC.

V and J are TRBV27 and TRBJ1-1; D is perhaps TRBD1 (5 bases). CDR3 length equals 14 residues. CDR1 and CDR2 (germline): MNHEY, SMNVEV (reference sequence). The V end lost 1 base, the J end lost 4 bases, and 10 bases lay between the germline ends. The CDR3 DNA reads TGTGCCAGCAGTTTATGGGGGGGTCCCACTGAAGCTTTCTTT. Translation gives CASSLWGGPTEAFF.

This chain connects TRBV28 to TRBJ1-2; D perhaps matches TRBD1 (5 bases). This CDR3 contains 12 residues. The V end was cut by 6 bases, the J end by 5 bases, with 10 bases between. Germline V gene data show CDR1 as MDHEN and CDR2 as SYDVKM. DNA of the CDR3: TGTGCCAGCAGAAGCGACAGTTATGGCTACACCTTC. Protein: CASRSDSYGYTF.

The chain uses TRBV2 and TRBJ1-3; TRBD1 is a possible D gene (6 bases). Trimming left V 8 bases short and J 3 bases short, with 11 bases between. CDR3 length equals 13 residues. Germline V CDR1 and CDR2: SNHLY, FYNNEI. The CDR3 nucleotides are TGTGCCAGCGGTAACAGGGTTGGAAACACCATATATTTT. This encodes CASGNRVGNTIYF.

This clone was recorded once. The chain couples TRBV29-1 to TRBJ2-6, with 8 nucleotides matching TRBD1. Germline V gene sequence: CDR1 SQVTM, CDR2 ANQGSEA. The CDR3 has 14 residues. The trim removed 4 bases at V and 1 base at J, leaving 0 bases unmatched. In DNA, the CDR3 is TGCAGCGTTGGGACAGGGTCTGGGGCCAACGTCCTGACTTTC. Translating it yields CSVGTGSGANVLTF.

The chain carries TRBV6-5 and TRBJ1-3; D possibly corresponds to TRBD1 (5 bases). The germline gives CDR1 MNHEY, CDR2 SVGAGI. V was shortened by 7 bases and J by 4 bases, with 11 bases between the two germline ends. This CDR3 is built from 13 residues. The CDR3 protein is CASIRAGGNTIYF. For the CDR3, the DNA is TGTGCCAGCATTCGGGCAGGGGGAAACACCATATATTTT.

V and J are TRBV5-1 and TRBJ1-1; 8 bases match TRBD1. Trimming took 4 bases from V and 7 from J; bases not matched to a gene: 9. Per the germline V gene, CDR1 is SGHRS and CDR2 is YFSETQ. The CDR3 is made up of 14 amino acids. The CDR3 DNA is TGCGCCAGCAGCGCCCTAGGACAGGGAGGTGAAGCTTTCTTT. It codes for CASSALGQGGEAFF.

The genes are TRBV2 and TRBJ1-1; TRBD1 is a possible D gene (5 bases). Trimming pared 8 bases from V and 4 bases from J, leaving 20 bases between. This CDR3 is 15 amino acids long. CDR1 is SNHLY, CDR2 FYNNEI, per germline. Written as DNA, the CDR3 is TGTGCCAGCGCCCAATATGGAAGCCAGGGCACTGAAGCTTTCTTT. It translates to CASAQYGSQGTEAFF.

CDR3 bases: TGTGCCAGTAGTATAAGGTCCGGGGAGAACACTGAAGCTTTCTTT. This sequence encodes CASSIRSGENTEAFF. This chain uses TRBV19 with TRBJ1-1; D gene ambiguous. Looked up from germline, CDR1 is LNHDA and CDR2 is SQIVND (reference sequence). The CDR3 extends over 15 amino acids. V lost 2 bases and J lost 1, with 11 bases in between.

The chain recombines TRBV11-2 with TRBJ2-7; 7 bases are a match to TRBD2. Per the germline V gene, CDR1 is SGHAT and CDR2 is FQNNGV. With 4 bases clipped from V and 0 bases from J, the junction kept 3 bases outside the gene matches. The CDR3 has 14 residues. This CDR3 is CASSWGGSSYEQYF. The CDR3 DNA is TGTGCCAGCAGCTGGGGGGGGAGCTCCTACGAGCAGTACTTC.

This clone was detected only a few times. The V and J genes are TRBV18 and TRBJ1-2; 7 nucleotides align to TRBD1. V shed 1 base, J shed 6 bases, and the junction held 17 bases outside the gene matches. This CDR3 has 18 amino acids. Looked up from germline, CDR1 is KGHSH and CDR2 is LQKENI. The CDR3, as DNA: TGTGCCAGCTCACCACGAGTTGCGGGGGGACAGATCAAGAATGGCTACACCTTC. This gives the protein CASSPRVAGGQIKNGYTF.

The chain links TRBV15 to TRBJ2-1; D ambiguous. Per the germline V gene, CDR1 is LNHNV and CDR2 is YYDKDF (reference sequence). The ends were cut back, 0 bases at V and 12 bases at J, with 12 bases in the middle. This CDR3 comprises 13 residues. The DNA for the CDR3 is TGTGCCACCAGCAGAGAAAGGAGTACCTGGCAGTTCTTC. Amino acids: CATSRERSTWQFF.

The V gene is TRBV3-1 (or the pseudogene TRBV3-2), the J gene TRBJ2-1; D unresolved. Trimming took 0 bases from V and 9 from J, leaving 3 bases between them. CDR3 length: 11 amino acids. The germline CDR1 and CDR2 sequences are LGHDT and YNNKEL (reference sequence). The CDR3 protein is CASSQDREQFF. The CDR3 DNA sequence: TGTGCCAGCAGCCAAGATCGTGAGCAGTTCTTC.

This chain connects TRBV7-9 to TRBJ1-2; 9 bases fit TRBD1. Germline CDR1 SEHNR, CDR2 FQNEAQ (reference sequence). After removal of 3 bases from V and 8 bases from J, the junction contained 7 bases not matched to a gene. The CDR3 extends over 14 amino acids. The CDR3, as DNA: TGTGCCAGCAGCTTTATAGGGACAGGGTTCGGCTACACCTTC. Its translation is CASSFIGTGFGYTF.

V is TRBV3-1 (or the pseudogene TRBV3-2) and J is TRBJ1-2, with a weak D call TRBD1 (5 bases). Deletions cut 1 base from V and 7 bases from J, with 19 bases between. Per germline, CDR1 LGHDT and CDR2 YNNKEL (reference sequence). CDR3 length: 16 residues. The CDR3 DNA reads as TGTGCCAGCAGCCAAGGATACGGGCAAGAAAGGGGTGGCTACACCTTC. It codes for CASSQGYGQERGGYTF.

This clone was observed once. The genes are TRBV2 and TRBJ1-2; weak D call: TRBD1 (5 bases). The length of the CDR3 is 13 residues. Germline CDR1 and CDR2: SNHLY and FYNNEI. The V gene lost 7 bases and the J gene lost 8 bases, with 17 bases spanning the gap. CDR3 region: CASKETGLGGYTF. The CDR3 DNA sequence: TGTGCCAGCAAGGAAACGGGACTCGGGGGCTACACCTTC.

This clone was detected only once. This chain joins TRBV7-2 and TRBJ2-3; no reliable D call. The V and J ends lost 1 base and 2 bases respectively, with 10 bases between them. CDR1 is SGHTA and CDR2 is FQGNSA in the germline V gene. The CDR3 has 15 amino acids. CDR3 coding DNA: TGTGCCAGCAGCTTAGTGCTAGTACTCACAGATACGCAGTATTTT. It specifies CASSLVLVLTDTQYF. The full variable domain, completed using reference TRBV7-2 and TRBJ2-3, is GAGVSQSPSNKVTEKGKDVELRCDPISGHTALYWYRQSLGQGLEFLIYFQGNSAPDKSGLPSDRFSAERTGGSVSTLTIQRTQQEDSAVYLCASSLVLVLTDTQYFGPGTRLTVL.

The rearrangement joins TRBV2 to TRBJ2-1, with a tentative D call TRBD2 (6 bases). This CDR3 spans 13 amino acids. The germline V gene encodes CDR1 SNHLY and CDR2 FYNNEI. Trimming removed 11 bases at V and 5 bases at J, with 16 bases between. For the CDR3, the DNA is TGTGCCCGCGAGCGGGTGGCGGACAATGAGCAGTTCTTC. Translated, it gives CARERVADNEQFF. Full variable domain (remainder filled in from reference TRBV2 and TRBJ2-1): EPEVTQTPSHQVTQMGQEVILRCVPISNHLYFYWYRQILGQKVEFLVSFYNNEISEKSEIFDDQFSVERPDGSNFTLKIRSTKLEDSAMYFCARERVADNEQFFGPGTRLTVL.

The chain is built from TRBV24-1 and TRBJ2-1, with 8 positions matching TRBD1. Per germline, CDR1 KGHDR and CDR2 SFDVKD. With V trimmed by 0 bases and J by 9 bases, 6 bases remained unmatched. The CDR3 loop spans 15 amino acids. The CDR3 loop reads CATSDLSRTGLEQFF. For the CDR3, the DNA is TGTGCCACCAGTGATTTGAGCCGGACAGGGCTTGAGCAGTTCTTC.

The V gene is TRBV21-1, the J gene TRBJ2-5; whether TRBD2, the table's D call, matches the DNA was not checked. TRBV21-1 is deemed a pseudogene. The CDR3 runs to 14 residues. The DNA of the CDR3 is TGTGCCAGCAGCAAGGCTAGCCGGACAGAGACCCAGTACTTC. This gives the protein CASSKASRTETQYF.

The rearrangement joins TRBV3-1 (or the pseudogene TRBV3-2) to TRBJ1-3; D remains ambiguous. The CDR3 sequence is 16 residues long. Trimming left V 1 base short and J 1 base short, with 11 bases between. Germline V lookup: CDR1 LGHDT, CDR2 YNNKEL (reference sequence). The CDR3 region is CASSQGLQASGNTIYF. CDR3 nucleotides: TGTGCCAGCAGCCAAGGCCTCCAGGCATCTGGAAACACCATATATTTT.

The chain carries TRBV28 and TRBJ1-1, with D uncertain. V shed 6 bases and J shed 5 bases, with 25 bases lying between them. CDR1 MDHEN and CDR2 SYDVKM come from the germline V gene. The CDR3 is 17 residues long. The CDR3 coding sequence is TGTGCCAGCAGCAACCCCCCGCAGGTGGGTAGGATGACTGAAGCTTTCTTT. Translating gives CASSNPPQVGRMTEAFF.

The chain uses TRBV7-3 and TRBJ2-1, with 10 bases aligning to TRBD2. Per germline, CDR1 SGHTA and CDR2 FQGTGA. The J segment lost 10 bases and the V segment lost 2 bases, leaving 17 bases of the junction unmatched. This CDR3 comprises 18 residues. CDR3 protein: CASSLVVASGGPQGEQFF. Written as DNA, the CDR3 is TGTGCCAGCAGCTTAGTCGTGGCTAGCGGGGGTCCTCAGGGGGAGCAGTTCTTC.

The genes are TRBV9 and TRBJ2-3; D is perhaps TRBD2 (6 bases). This CDR3 has 16 residues. CDR1 is SGDLS, CDR2 YYNGEE, per germline. Trimming left V 2 bases short and J 6 bases short, with 19 bases between. CDR3 coding DNA: TGTGCCAGCAGCGTGAGAGTAAGGACTGGAGGGGATACGCAGTATTTT. It is translated as CASSVRVRTGGDTQYF.